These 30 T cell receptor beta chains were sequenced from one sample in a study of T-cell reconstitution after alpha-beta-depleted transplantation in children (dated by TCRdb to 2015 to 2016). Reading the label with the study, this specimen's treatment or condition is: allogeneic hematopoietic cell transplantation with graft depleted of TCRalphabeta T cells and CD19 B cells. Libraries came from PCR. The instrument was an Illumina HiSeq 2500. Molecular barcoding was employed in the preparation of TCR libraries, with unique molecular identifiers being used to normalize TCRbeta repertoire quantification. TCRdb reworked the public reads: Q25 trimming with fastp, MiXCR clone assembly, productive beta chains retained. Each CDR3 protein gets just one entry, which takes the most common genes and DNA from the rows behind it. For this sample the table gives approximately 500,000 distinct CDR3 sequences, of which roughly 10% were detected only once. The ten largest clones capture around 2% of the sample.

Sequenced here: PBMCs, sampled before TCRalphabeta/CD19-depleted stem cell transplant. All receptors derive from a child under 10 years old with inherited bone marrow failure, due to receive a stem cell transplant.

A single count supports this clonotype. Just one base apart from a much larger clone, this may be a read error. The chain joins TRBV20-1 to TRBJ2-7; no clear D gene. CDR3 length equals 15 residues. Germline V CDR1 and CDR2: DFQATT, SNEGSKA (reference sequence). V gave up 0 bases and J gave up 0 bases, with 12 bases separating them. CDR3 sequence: CSARDMGSDSYEQYF. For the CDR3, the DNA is TGCAGTGCTAGAGATATGGGAAGCGACTCCTACGAGCAGTACTTC.

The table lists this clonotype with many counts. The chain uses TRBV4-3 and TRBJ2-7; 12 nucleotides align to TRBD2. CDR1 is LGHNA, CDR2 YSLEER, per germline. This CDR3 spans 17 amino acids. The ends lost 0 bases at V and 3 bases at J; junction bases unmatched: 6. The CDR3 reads CASSQEVGLAGHYEQYF. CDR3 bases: TGCGCCAGCAGCCAAGAAGTGGGACTAGCGGGTCACTACGAGCAGTACTTC.

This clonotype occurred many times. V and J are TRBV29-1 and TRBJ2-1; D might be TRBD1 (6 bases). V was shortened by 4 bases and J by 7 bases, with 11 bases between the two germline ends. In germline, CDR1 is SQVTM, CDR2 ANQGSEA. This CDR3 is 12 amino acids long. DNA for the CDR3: TGCAGCGTTGTGGCTAGGGGGAATGAGCAGTTCTTC. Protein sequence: CSVVARGNEQFF.

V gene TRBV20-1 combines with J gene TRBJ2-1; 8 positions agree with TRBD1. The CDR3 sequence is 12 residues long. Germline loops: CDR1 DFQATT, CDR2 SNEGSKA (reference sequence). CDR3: CIGRTGRNEQFF. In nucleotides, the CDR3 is TGCATTGGCCGGACAGGGCGTAATGAGCAGTTCTTC.

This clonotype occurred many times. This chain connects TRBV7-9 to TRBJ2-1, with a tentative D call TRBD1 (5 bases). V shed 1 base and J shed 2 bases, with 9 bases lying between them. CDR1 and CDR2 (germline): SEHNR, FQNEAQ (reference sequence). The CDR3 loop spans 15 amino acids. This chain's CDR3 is CASSLGQGPYNEQFF. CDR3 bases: TGTGCCAGCAGCTTAGGCCAGGGCCCCTACAATGAGCAGTTCTTC. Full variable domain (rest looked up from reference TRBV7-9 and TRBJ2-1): DTGVSQNPRHKITKRGQNVTFRCDPISEHNRLYWYRQTLGQGPEFLTYFQNEAQLEKSRLLSDRFSAERPKGSFSTLEIQRTEQGDSAMYLCASSLGQGPYNEQFFGPGTRLTVL.

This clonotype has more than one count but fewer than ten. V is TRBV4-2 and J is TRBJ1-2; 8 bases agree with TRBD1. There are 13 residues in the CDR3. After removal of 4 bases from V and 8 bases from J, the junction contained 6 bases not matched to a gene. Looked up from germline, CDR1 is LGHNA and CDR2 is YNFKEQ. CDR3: CASSPRTGYGYTF. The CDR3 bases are TGTGCCAGCAGCCCTCGGACAGGGTACGGCTACACCTTC.

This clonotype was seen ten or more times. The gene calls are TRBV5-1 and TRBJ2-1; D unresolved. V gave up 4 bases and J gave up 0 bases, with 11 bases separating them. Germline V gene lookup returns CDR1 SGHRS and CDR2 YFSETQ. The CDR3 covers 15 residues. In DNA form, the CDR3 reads TGCGCCAGCAGCCCCCTTAGCTCCTCCTACAATGAGCAGTTCTTC. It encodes CASSPLSSSYNEQFF.

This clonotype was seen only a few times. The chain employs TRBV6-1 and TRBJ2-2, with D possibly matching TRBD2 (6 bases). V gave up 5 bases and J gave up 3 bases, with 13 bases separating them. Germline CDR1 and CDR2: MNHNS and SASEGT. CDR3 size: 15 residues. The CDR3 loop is CASSPRRGYTGELFF. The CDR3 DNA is TGTGCCAGCAGTCCGAGGAGGGGATACACCGGGGAGCTGTTTTTT.

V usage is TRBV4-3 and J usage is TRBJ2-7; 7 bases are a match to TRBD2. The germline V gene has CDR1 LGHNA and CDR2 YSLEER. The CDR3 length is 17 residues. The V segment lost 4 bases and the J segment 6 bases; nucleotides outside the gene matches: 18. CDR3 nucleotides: TGCGCCAGCAGCCGACCAGGGAGGGCCGGAGCGCGTTGCGAGCAGTACTTC. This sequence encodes CASSRPGRAGARCEQYF.

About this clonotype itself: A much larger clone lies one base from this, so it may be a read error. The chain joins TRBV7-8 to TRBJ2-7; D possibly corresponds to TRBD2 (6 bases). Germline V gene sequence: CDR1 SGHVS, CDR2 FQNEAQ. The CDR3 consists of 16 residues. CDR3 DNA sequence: TGTGCCAGCAGCTCCCGCGGGGAGAGCGTTTCCTACGATCAGTACTTC. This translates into CASSSRGESVSYDQYF. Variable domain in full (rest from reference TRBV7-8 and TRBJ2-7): GAGVSQSPRYKVAKRGQDVALRCDPISGHVSLFWYQQALGQGPEFLTYFQNEAQLDKSGLPSDRFFAERPEGSVSTLKIQRTQQEDSAVYLCASSSRGESVSYDQYFGPGTRLTVT.

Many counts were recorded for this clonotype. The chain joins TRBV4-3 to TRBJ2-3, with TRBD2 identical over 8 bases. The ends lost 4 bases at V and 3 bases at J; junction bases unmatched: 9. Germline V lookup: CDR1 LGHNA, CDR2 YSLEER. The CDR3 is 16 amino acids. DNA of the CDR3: TGCGCCAGCAGCCCGACGGGACTAGGGGTAACAGATACGCAGTATTTT. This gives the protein CASSPTGLGVTDTQYF.

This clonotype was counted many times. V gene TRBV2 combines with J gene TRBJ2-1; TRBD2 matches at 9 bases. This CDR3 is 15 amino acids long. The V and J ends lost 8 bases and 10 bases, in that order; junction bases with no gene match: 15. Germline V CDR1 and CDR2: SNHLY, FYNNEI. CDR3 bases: TGTGCCAGCGGAAGCGGGAGGCCCGTTAGGGGGGAGCAGTTCTTC. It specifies CASGSGRPVRGEQFF. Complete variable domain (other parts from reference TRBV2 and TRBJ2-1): EPEVTQTPSHQVTQMGQEVILRCVPISNHLYFYWYRQILGQKVEFLVSFYNNEISEKSEIFDDQFSVERPDGSNFTLKIRSTKLEDSAMYFCASGSGRPVRGEQFFGPGTRLTVL.

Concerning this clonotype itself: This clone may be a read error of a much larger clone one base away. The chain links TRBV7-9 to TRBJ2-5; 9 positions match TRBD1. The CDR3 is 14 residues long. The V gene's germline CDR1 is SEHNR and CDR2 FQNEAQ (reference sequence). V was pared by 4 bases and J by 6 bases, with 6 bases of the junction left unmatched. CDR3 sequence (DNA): TGTGCCAGCAGCTCCGGGACAGGGAAAAAGACCCAGTACTTC. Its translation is CASSSGTGKKTQYF.

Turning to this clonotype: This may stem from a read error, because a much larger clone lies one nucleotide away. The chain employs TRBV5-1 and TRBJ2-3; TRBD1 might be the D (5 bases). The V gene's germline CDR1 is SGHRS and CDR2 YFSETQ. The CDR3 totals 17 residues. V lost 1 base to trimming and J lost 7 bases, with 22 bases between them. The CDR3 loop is CASSLRASRDRQNTQYF. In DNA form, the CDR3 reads TGCGCCAGCAGCTTGCGGGCCTCCCGAGATCGACAGAATACGCAGTATTTT.

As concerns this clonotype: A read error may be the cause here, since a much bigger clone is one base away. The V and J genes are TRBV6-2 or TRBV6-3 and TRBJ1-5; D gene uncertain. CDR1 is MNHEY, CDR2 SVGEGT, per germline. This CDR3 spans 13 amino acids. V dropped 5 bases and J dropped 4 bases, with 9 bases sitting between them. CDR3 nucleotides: TGTGCCAGCAGTCGAGGACTGAATCAGCCCCAGCATTTT. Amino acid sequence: CASSRGLNQPQHF.

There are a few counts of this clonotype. CDR3 coding DNA: TGCGCCAGCACTGAATTCTCTGGAAACACCATATATTTT. Protein product: CASTEFSGNTIYF. The V gene is TRBV5-1, the J gene TRBJ1-3; D remains ambiguous. This CDR3 has 13 residues. The V end lost 6 bases, the J end lost 0 bases, and 7 bases lay between the germline ends. Germline V gene data show CDR1 as SGHRS and CDR2 as YFSETQ.

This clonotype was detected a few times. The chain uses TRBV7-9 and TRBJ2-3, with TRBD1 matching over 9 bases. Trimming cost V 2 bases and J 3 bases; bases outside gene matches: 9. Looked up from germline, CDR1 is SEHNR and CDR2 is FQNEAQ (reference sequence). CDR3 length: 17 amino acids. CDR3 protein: CASSLRPQGARTDTQYF. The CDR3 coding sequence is TGTGCCAGCAGCTTAAGGCCACAGGGGGCGAGGACAGATACGCAGTATTTT.

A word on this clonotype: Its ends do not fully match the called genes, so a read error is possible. The CDR3 region is CAWGVAGELFF. The CDR3 nucleotides read TGTGCCTGGGGTGTTGCCGGGGAGCTGTTTTTT. This chain joins TRBV30 and TRBJ2-2; D gene uncertain. The CDR3 spans 11 residues. The germline CDR1 and CDR2 sequences are GTSNPN and SVGIG (reference sequence).

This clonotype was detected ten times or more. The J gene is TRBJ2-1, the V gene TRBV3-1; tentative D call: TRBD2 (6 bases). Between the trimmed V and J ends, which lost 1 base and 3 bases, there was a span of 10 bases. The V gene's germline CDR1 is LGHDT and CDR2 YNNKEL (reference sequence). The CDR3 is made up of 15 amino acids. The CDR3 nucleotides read TGTGCCAGCAGCCAAGTATGGGGGGTCTACAATGAGCAGTTCTTC. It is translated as CASSQVWGVYNEQFF.

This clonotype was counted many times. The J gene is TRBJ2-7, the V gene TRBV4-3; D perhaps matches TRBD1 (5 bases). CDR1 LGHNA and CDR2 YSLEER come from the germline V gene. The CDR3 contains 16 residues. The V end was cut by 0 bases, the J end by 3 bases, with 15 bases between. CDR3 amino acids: CASSQDPDRVGYEQYF. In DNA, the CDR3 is TGCGCCAGCAGCCAAGATCCCGACAGAGTCGGCTACGAGCAGTACTTC.

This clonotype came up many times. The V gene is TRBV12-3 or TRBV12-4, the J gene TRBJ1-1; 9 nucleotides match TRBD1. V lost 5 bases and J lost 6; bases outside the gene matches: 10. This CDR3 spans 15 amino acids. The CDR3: CASSAPGQGVAEAFF. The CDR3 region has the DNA TGTGCCAGCAGTGCGCCGGGACAGGGAGTGGCTGAAGCTTTCTTT.

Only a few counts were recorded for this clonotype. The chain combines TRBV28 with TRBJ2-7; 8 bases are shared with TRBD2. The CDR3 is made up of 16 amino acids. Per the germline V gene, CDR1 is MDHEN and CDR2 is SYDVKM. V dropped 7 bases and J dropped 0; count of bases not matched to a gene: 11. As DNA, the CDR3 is TGTGCCAGCACCAGTAGCGGGACCCTTAGCTCCTACGAGCAGTACTTC. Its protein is CASTSSGTLSSYEQYF.

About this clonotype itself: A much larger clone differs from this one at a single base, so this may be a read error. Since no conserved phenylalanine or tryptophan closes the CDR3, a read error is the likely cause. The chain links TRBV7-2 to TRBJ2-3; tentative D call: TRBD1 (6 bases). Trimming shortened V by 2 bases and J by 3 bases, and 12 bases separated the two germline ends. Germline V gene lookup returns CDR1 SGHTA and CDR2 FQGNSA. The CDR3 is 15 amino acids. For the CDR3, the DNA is TGTGCCAGCAGCTTACTGGAGAGGGGGACAGATACGCAGTATTCT. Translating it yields CASSLLERGTDTQYS.

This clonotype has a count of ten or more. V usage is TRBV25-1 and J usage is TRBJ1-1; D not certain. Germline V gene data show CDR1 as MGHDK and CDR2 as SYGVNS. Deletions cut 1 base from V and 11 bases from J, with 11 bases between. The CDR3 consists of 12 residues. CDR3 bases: TGTGCCAGCAGTGAATTAGGCAGTAGGGCTTTCTTT. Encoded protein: CASSELGSRAFF. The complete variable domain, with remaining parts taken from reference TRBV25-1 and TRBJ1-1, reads EADIYQTPRYLVIGTGKKITLECSQTMGHDKMYWYQQDPGMELHLIHYSYGVNSTEKGDLSSESTVSRIRTEHFPLTLESARPSHTSQYLCASSELGSRAFFGQGTRLTVV.

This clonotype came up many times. CDR3 protein: CASSSISNEKLFF. The CDR3 bases are TGTGCCAGCAGTTCGATATCTAATGAAAAACTGTTTTTT. The chain recombines TRBV12-3 or TRBV12-4 with TRBJ1-4, with no clear D. The CDR3 loop spans 13 amino acids. Trimming removed 4 bases from V and 3 bases from J, with 6 bases in between.

The CDR3 sequence: CASSIGEDRGQYNEQFF. In DNA, the CDR3 is TGTGCCAGTAGTATAGGGGAGGACAGGGGGCAGTACAATGAGCAGTTCTTC. This chain links TRBV19 with TRBJ2-1; TRBD1 aligns across 11 bases. This CDR3 has 17 residues. V lost 1 base and J lost 4; bases outside the gene matches: 6. The germline V gene encodes CDR1 LNHDA and CDR2 SQIVND (reference sequence).

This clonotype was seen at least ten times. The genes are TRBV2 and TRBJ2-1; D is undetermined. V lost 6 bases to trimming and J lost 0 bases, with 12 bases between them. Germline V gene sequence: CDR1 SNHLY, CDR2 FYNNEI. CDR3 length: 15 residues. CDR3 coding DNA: TGTGCCAGCAGCTATCAGCTCAGCTCCTACAATGAGCAGTTCTTC. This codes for CASSYQLSSYNEQFF.

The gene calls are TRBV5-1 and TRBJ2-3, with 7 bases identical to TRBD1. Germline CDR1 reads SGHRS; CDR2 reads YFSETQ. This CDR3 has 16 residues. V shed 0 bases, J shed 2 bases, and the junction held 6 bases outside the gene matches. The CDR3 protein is CASSLVTGVPTDTQYF. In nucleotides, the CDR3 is TGCGCCAGCAGCTTGGTCACAGGGGTTCCCACAGATACGCAGTATTTT.

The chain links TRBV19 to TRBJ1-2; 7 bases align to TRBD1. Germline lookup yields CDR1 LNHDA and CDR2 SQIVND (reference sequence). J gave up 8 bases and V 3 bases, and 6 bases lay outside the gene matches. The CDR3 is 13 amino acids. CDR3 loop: CASSIDRVSGYTF. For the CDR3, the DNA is TGTGCCAGTAGTATCGACAGGGTTTCGGGCTACACCTTC.

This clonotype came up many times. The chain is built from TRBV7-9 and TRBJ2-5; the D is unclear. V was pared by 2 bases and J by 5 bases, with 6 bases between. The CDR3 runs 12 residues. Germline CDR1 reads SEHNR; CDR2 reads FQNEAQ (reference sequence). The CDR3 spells CASSLLTETQYF. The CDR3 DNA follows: TGTGCCAGCAGCTTACTTACTGAGACCCAGTACTTC.